These 22 T cell receptor beta chains originate from one sample sequenced in a study of T cell changes during pregnancy in multiple sclerosis. Sequencing was performed with immunoSEQ multiplex PCR; in TCRdb, only in-frame clones are kept and a portion is missing. The data contain about 68,000 clones, 90% of them singletons. The material sequenced was peripheral blood, taken in the third trimester of pregnancy. The receptor set was obtained from a female donor with multiple sclerosis, enrolled in a pregnancy study.

This rearrangement joins TRBV28 to TRBJ1-1; D gene uncertain. The CDR3 extends over 12 amino acids. CDR1 MDHEN and CDR2 SYDVKM come from the germline V gene. V lost 2 bases and J lost 6, with 7 bases in between. This CDR3 is CASSLTASEAFF. The DNA of the CDR3 is TGTGCCAGCAGTTTAACAGCCTCTGAAGCTTTCTTT.

This clone was seen just once. The genes are TRBV5-6 and TRBJ2-7; 9 bases map to TRBD1. The CDR3 covers 15 residues. With 4 bases clipped from V and 4 bases from J, the junction kept 9 bases outside the gene matches. CDR1 and CDR2 from the germline V gene are SGHDT and YYEEEE. The CDR3 DNA follows: TGTGCCAGCAGCCTCGGGACAGGGAATTTTTACGAGCAGTACTTC. Its translation is CASSLGTGNFYEQYF.

The chain uses TRBV7-8 and TRBJ2-7; 10 positions agree with TRBD1. The CDR3 has 17 residues. The germline gives CDR1 SGHVS, CDR2 FQNEAQ. The junction had 9 bases not matched to a gene; V was cut back by 3 bases and J by 1 base. The CDR3 region is CASSLGTGTGDSYEQYF. The CDR3 DNA sequence: TGTGCCAGCAGCTTGGGGACCGGGACAGGGGATTCCTACGAGCAGTACTTC.

This chain uses TRBV5-1 with TRBJ2-7; maybe TRBD1 (5 bases). Trimming shortened V by 0 bases and J by 3 bases, and 16 bases separated the two germline ends. Germline-derived CDR1 and CDR2 are SGHRS and YFSETQ. This CDR3 spans 16 amino acids. CDR3 protein: CASSLGPGDSIYEQYF. The CDR3 nucleotides are TGCGCCAGCAGCTTGGGACCAGGTGACAGCATCTACGAGCAGTACTTC.

The DNA of the CDR3 is TGTGCCTGGAGTGCGGGAGCAACTAATGAAAAACTGTTTTTT. Translation gives CAWSAGATNEKLFF. The chain links TRBV30 to TRBJ1-4; D call uncertain. The ends were cut back, 1 base at V and 0 bases at J, with 6 bases in the middle. Germline values: CDR1 GTSNPN, CDR2 SVGIG (reference sequence). This CDR3 is built from 14 residues. Full variable domain (outside the CDR3, taken from reference TRBV30 and TRBJ1-4): SQTIHQWPATLVQPVGSPLSLECTVEGTSNPNLYWYRQAAGRGLQLLFYSVGIGQISSEVPQNLSASRPQDRQFILSSKKLLLSDSGFYLCAWSAGATNEKLFFGSGTQLSVL.

The J gene is TRBJ1-3, the V gene TRBV6-5; D might be TRBD1 (5 bases). The CDR3 has 15 amino acids. Trimming removed 8 bases from V and 3 bases from J, with 17 bases in between. Germline values: CDR1 MNHEY, CDR2 SVGAGI. As DNA, the CDR3 is TGTGCCAGCGGCGCCCAGGGCGGTCATGGAAACACCATATATTTT. Its protein is CASGAQGGHGNTIYF.

CDR3 sequence (DNA): TGCGCCAGCAGCTTATCCTTAGGGGAAAGACAGGCTTCAAATGAAAAACTGTTTTTT. Translation: CASSLSLGERQASNEKLFF. This chain links TRBV5-1 with TRBJ1-4; weak D call: TRBD1 (6 bases). CDR3 length: 19 residues. Trimming left V 2 bases short and J 5 bases short, with 25 bases between. Germline V lookup: CDR1 SGHRS, CDR2 YFSETQ.

The V call is TRBV6-5, the J call TRBJ2-7; 12 bases fit TRBD2. Losses at the gene ends were 0 bases for V and 4 bases for J; bases not matched to a gene: 4. Germline CDR1 is MNHEY and CDR2 is SVGAGI. The CDR3 has 16 residues. Here the CDR3 reads CASSYSLGTSGYEQYF. The CDR3 DNA is TGTGCCAGCAGTTACTCGCTCGGGACTAGCGGGTACGAGCAGTACTTC.

The rearrangement joins TRBV18 to TRBJ2-3, with D tentatively TRBD2 (7 bases). The CDR3 has 15 residues. Between the trimmed V and J ends, which lost 3 bases and 1 base, there was a span of 11 bases. The germline V gene encodes CDR1 KGHSH and CDR2 LQKENI. CDR3 sequence reads: CASSPPGGGTDTQYF. Here the CDR3 DNA reads TGTGCCAGCTCACCCCCGGGGGGCGGCACAGATACGCAGTATTTT.

V is TRBV14 and J is TRBJ1-2, with 10 nucleotides matching TRBD1. Unmatched junction bases numbered 6, after V lost 3 bases and J lost 5 bases. The CDR3 is made up of 15 amino acids. Germline assignment: CDR1 SGHDN and CDR2 FVKESK. The CDR3 region has the DNA TGTGCCAGCAGCCAGCCCGGGACAGGGGCTTATGGCTACACCTTC. Amino acids: CASSQPGTGAYGYTF.

This rearrangement joins TRBV7-2 to TRBJ1-1; 7 nucleotides match TRBD1. The CDR3 is 14 residues long. V gave up 5 bases and J gave up 3 bases; unmatched junction bases: 6. The germline gives CDR1 SGHTA, CDR2 FQGNSA. This CDR3 is CASSLGQEYTEAFF. The CDR3 DNA is TGTGCCAGCAGCCTCGGACAGGAATACACTGAAGCTTTCTTT.

This chain connects TRBV28 to TRBJ1-5; TRBD1 matches at 9 bases. CDR3 length equals 14 residues. J lost 7 bases, V lost 6 bases, and 7 bases had no gene match. The V gene's germline CDR1 is MDHEN and CDR2 SYDVKM. CDR3 amino acids: CASRTGGLGQPQHF. CDR3 in DNA: TGTGCCAGCAGAACAGGGGGCTTAGGACAGCCCCAGCATTTT.

The chain uses TRBV19 and TRBJ1-2, with D tentatively TRBD1 (5 bases). V was pared by 5 bases and J by 0 bases, with 16 bases between. This CDR3 comprises 16 residues. CDR1 and CDR2 (germline): LNHDA, SQIVND (reference sequence). Here the CDR3 reads CASSSTRGKTNYGYTF. CDR3 DNA: TGTGCCAGTAGTTCAACTCGGGGGAAAACTAACTATGGCTACACCTTC.

This clone was found once. CDR3 sequence: CASGPNPGQSKNIQYF. In DNA, the CDR3 is TGTGCTAGTGGTCCCAACCCGGGACAGTCTAAAAACATTCAGTACTTC. The chain couples TRBV12-5 to TRBJ2-4; TRBD1 matches 7 bases. V gave up 5 bases and J gave up 4 bases; unmatched junction bases: 11. The CDR3 is 16 amino acids. Per the germline V gene, CDR1 is LGHNT and CDR2 is FRNRAP. Drawing the rest from reference TRBV12-5 and TRBJ2-4, the complete variable domain is DARVTQTPRHKVTEMGQEVTMRCQPILGHNTVFWYRQTMMQGLELLAYFRNRAPLDDSGMPKDRFSAEMPDATLATLKIQPSEPRDSAVYFCASGPNPGQSKNIQYFGAGTRLSVL.

CDR3 sequence (DNA): TGTGCCAGCACCGAGGGCCCTCTCTCCTACGAGCAGTACTTC. Its protein is CASTEGPLSYEQYF. The chain combines TRBV6-1 with TRBJ2-7; a weak D match, TRBD2 (5 bases). The V gene lost 7 bases and the J gene lost 0 bases, with 13 bases spanning the gap. This CDR3 region has 14 residues. Germline assignment: CDR1 MNHNS and CDR2 SASEGT.

The chain carries TRBV13 and TRBJ1-4, with D maybe TRBD1 (5 bases). V lost 5 bases, J lost 4 bases, and 11 bases lay in between. The V gene's germline CDR1 is PRHDT and CDR2 FYEKMQ (reference sequence). The length of the CDR3 is 14 residues. The CDR3 bases are TGTGCCAGCAGCCTCCGGGGGAATAATGAAAAACTGTTTTTT. Encoded protein: CASSLRGNNEKLFF.

The chain carries TRBV19 and TRBJ1-5; D is possibly TRBD1 (5 bases). The CDR3 is 20 amino acids. Germline CDR1 reads LNHDA; CDR2 reads SQIVND (reference sequence). With 7 bases removed from V and 0 bases from J, the gap between germline ends came to 28 bases. The CDR3, as DNA: TGTGCCAGTACAGGAAGGGGACTCCTCGGATCAACCTATAGCAATCAGCCCCAGCATTTT. Protein sequence: CASTGRGLLGSTYSNQPQHF.

The rearrangement joins TRBV5-1 to TRBJ2-5; D is perhaps TRBD1 (6 bases). Germline CDR1 and CDR2: SGHRS and YFSETQ. There are 14 residues in the CDR3. The V and J ends lost 1 base and 5 bases respectively, with 12 bases between them. CDR3 nucleotides: TGCGCCAGCAGCTTGTATTACCAGGGGGAGACCCAGTACTTC. Translation: CASSLYYQGETQYF.

CDR3 protein: CASSLALRGGAEAFF. The CDR3 DNA reads TGTGCCAGCAGCTTGGCCCTACGGGGGGGTGCTGAAGCTTTCTTT. The chain employs TRBV5-6 and TRBJ1-1; possible D gene TRBD1, 5 bases. Deletions cut 0 bases from V and 6 bases from J, with 15 bases between. Germline CDR1 SGHDT, CDR2 YYEEEE. The CDR3 covers 15 residues.

The chain couples TRBV27 to TRBJ1-5; no clear D gene. The CDR3 length is 13 residues. Germline V gene data show CDR1 as MNHEY and CDR2 as SMNVEV (reference sequence). Trimming took 4 bases from V and 1 from J, leaving 5 bases between them. CDR3 DNA sequence: TGTGCCAGCAGTTCTCTGAGCAATCAGCCCCAGCATTTT. Its translation: CASSSLSNQPQHF.

The chain is built from TRBV30 and TRBJ1-4, with 7 bases aligning to TRBD1. This CDR3 region has 16 residues. Trimming took 1 base from V and 5 from J; bases not matched to a gene: 10. Germline V gives CDR1 GTSNPN, CDR2 SVGIG (reference sequence). The CDR3 loop reads CAWSAMRTGINEKLFF. CDR3 in DNA: TGTGCCTGGAGTGCAATGAGGACAGGAATAAATGAAAAACTGTTTTTT.

The V gene is TRBV6-5, the J gene TRBJ2-1, with 12 bases lining up with TRBD2. Germline V CDR1 and CDR2: MNHEY, SVGAGI. This CDR3 has 14 residues. Trimming at V came to 5 bases and at J to 8 bases, leaving 4 bases not matched to a gene. The CDR3 DNA follows: TGTGCCAGCAGTCTAGCGGGAGGGCCCTATGAGCAGTTCTTC. This gives the protein CASSLAGGPYEQFF.